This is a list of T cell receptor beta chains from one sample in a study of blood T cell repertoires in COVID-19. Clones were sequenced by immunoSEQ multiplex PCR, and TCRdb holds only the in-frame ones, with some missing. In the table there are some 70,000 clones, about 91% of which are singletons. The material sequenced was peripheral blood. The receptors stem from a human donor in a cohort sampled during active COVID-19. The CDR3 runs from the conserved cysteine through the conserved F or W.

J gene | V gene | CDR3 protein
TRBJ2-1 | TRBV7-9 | CASSLYGGVDNEQFF
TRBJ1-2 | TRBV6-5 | CASSYSKGAAHGYTF
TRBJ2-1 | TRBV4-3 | CASSRGRGDEQFF
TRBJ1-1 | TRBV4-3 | CASSHRQGRAEAFF
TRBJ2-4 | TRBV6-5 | CASNPTGQGNIQYF
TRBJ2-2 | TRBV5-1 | CASSLVRGRTSTGELFF
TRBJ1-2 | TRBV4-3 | CASSQYTRDSTNYGYTF
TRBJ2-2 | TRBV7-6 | CASSSGLPNTGELFF
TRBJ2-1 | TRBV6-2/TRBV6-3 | CASSNHPGQAIYNEQFF
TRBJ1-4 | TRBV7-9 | CASSIGQGDGEKLFF
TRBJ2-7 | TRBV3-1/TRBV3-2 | CASSQALWASSYEQYF
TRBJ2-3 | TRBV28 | CASTRNSVGTQYF
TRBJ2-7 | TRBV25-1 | CASSGQATSSYEQYF
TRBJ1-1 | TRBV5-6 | CASSIGQGAITEAFF
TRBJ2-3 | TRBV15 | CATSSLAGGDTDTQYF
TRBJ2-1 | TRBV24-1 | CATSDSLAGGSTYNEQFF
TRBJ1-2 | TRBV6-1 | CASSENPVYGYTF
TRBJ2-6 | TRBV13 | CASSLAGSSGGSGANVLTF